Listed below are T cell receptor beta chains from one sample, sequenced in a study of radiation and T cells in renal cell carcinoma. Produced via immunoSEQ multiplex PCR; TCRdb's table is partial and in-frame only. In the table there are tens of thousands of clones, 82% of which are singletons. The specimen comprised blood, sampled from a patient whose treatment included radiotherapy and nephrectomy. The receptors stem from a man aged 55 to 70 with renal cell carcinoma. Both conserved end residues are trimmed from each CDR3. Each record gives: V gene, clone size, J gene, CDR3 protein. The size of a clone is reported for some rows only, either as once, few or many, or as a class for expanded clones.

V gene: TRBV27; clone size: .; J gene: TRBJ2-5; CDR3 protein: ASRREGQVATQY
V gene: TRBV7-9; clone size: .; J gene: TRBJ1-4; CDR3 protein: ASSRRGTQAYEKLF
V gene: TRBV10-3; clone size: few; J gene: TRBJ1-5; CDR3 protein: AISESLSQPQH
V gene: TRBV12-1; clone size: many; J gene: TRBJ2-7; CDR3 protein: ASSLRGEQY
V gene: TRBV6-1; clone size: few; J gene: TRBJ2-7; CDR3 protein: ASSETMSIEQY
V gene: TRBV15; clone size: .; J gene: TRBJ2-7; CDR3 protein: ATSRVGGTHYEQY
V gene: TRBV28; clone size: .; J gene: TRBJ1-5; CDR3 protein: ASSLPGRDNQPQH
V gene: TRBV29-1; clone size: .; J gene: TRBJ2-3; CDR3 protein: SARSGLTDTQY
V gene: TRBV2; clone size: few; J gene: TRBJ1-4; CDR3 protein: ASIRVDSQGEKLF
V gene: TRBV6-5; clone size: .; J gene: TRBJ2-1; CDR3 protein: ASSYSTSGDNEQF
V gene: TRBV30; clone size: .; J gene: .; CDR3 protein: AWVSPSFYEQY
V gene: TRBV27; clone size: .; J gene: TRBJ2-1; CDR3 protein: ASSLWYGTDYNEQF
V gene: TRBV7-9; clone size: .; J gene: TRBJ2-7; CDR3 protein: ASSLMASSYEQY
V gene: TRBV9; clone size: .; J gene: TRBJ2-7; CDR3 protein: ASSVDALSRGEQY
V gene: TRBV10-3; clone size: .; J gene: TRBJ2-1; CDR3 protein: AISGRGLYNEQF
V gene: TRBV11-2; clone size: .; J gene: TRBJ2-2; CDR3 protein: ASSPESFGELF
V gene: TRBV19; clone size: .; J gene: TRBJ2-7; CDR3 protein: ATGEGYEQY
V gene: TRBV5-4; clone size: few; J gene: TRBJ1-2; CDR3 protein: ASSLIGRLGGGYT
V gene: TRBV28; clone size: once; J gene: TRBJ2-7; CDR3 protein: ASSSPRQGTYEQY
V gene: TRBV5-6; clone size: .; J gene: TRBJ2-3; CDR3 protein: ASSWGGDTQY
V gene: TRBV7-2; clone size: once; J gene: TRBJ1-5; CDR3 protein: ASSARGGPNQPQH
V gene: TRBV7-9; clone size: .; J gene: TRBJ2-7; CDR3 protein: ASSLPETYEQY
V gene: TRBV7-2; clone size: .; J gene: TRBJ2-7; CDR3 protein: ASSLAEDYEQY
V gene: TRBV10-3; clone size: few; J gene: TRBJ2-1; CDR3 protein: AIGTSGNNEQF
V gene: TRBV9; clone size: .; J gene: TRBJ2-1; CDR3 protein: ASSVGGGSSYNEQF
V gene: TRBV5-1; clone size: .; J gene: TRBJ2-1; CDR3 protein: ASSLEGGSYNEQF
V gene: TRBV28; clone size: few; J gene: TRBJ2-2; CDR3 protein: ASSLGGSFWDTGELF
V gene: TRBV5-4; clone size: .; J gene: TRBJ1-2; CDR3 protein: ASSQGARQGLSDT
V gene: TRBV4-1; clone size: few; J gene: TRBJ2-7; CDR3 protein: ASSQMSAGDEQY
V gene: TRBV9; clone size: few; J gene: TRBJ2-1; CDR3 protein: ASSPTGSGHSYNEQF